This TCR beta chain was recovered during a study of cytomegalovirus exposure and HLA in healthy donors (TCRdb year 2017). About the study as a whole: An earlier analysis of some 500 of the donors reported 250 to 350 Gb of sequence data and around 120 million unique TCR beta sequences from about 179 million T cells. Around 320 gigabases of sequencing data and approximately 84 million unique TCR sequences were included in an early release covering 550 to 650 HLA-typed donors. Of the 300 to 500 genotyped donors, less than 90% were placed in the genetic ancestry cluster associated with self-reported Caucasian donors. The aim of the study was to test whether cataloging public T cell receptors could identify signatures of past pathogen exposure. The T cell repertoires of roughly 660 subjects were profiled by immunosequencing and related to cytomegalovirus serostatus. A separate validation cohort of about 110 different subjects was used in addition to the approximately 610-subject first cohort. The study combined high-throughput TCR immunosequencing, statistical association of individual TCRs with disease status, and machine learning to predict cytomegalovirus infection status. A later analysis re-analyzed previously published TCR beta repertoires from about 600 donors and added high-resolution HLA genotyping to study TCR occurrence patterns. In the later analysis, no new phenotypic data were used to find candidate immune exposures; instead, reliance was placed on TCR beta sequences and their occurrence across donors. To decide whether each TCR beta V gene segment behaved as functional or pseudogenic, an earlier analysis of some 600 of the donors relied on high-throughput TCR beta sequencing. Donor age, sex, ethnicity and CMV serostatus were collected together with the repertoire data. Genome-wide SNP genotypes for about three fifths of the roughly 700 donors were used in a later genetic analysis, which treated that subset as a discovery cohort. All discovery cohort repertoires had been generated using a single sequencing platform. Class I and class II HLA loci were covered by the typing at four-digit resolution. The number of donors typed differed by locus, with roughly 629-640 for A, B, C, DRB1 and DQB1, 522 for DQA1, about 610 for DPA1, and around 460 for DPB1. Four to six DR-DQ haplotypes were handled as single units for association and clustering because linkage in the cohort was strong. Among 300 to 500 genotyped donors of the cohort, an average of approximately 240,000 unique TCR beta nucleotide sequences was sequenced per donor, of which about 18% were non-productive.

This clone was observed a single time. Its antigen is currently not known. No base quality information exists; no much larger clone differs at one position. Overall study outcomes, separate from this receptor: According to a later genetic analysis, donors in an Asian-associated ancestry cluster had fewer N-insertions in productive TCRs than the approximately 630-donor mean. In a later analysis, several top co-occurrence clusters were reported to appear linked to parvovirus B19, influenza, CMV and Epstein-Barr virus. The only immune exposure information available for the cohort was CMV serostatus. A further reported finding was that TCR beta sequences accurately predicted the HLA-A and HLA-B alleles for most subjects in the first cohort. The 87-base-pair reads could not distinguish some IMGT-functional V segments, including TRBV6-2 and TRBV6-3, so those segments were excluded. A cluster of highly shared sequence variants was judged likely to be a technical artifact of the sequencing pipeline. In a later analysis, HLA-associated TCR beta chains showed more clonal expansion and lower generation probabilities than non-associated chains that were equally common. According to a later analysis, most CMV-associated TCR beta chains appeared to be HLA-restricted, and the HLA associations seemed to be driven largely by CMV exposure. In both the original and validation cohorts, the classifier was reported to diagnose cytomegalovirus status with high specificity and sensitivity. In vitro tests confirmed that a few of the cytomegalovirus-associated TCR beta chains recognize cytomegalovirus antigens. Sequencing depth was assumed to be roughly uniform across donors in the presence/absence analyses, though that assumption may not hold. The authors suggested that the approach could potentially be extended to other disease states and immunological phenotypes. Correlated functional status among segregating V segments might be attributable to linkage disequilibrium, but an unknown experimental factor could not be ruled out. Because HLA typing was missing for some donors at each locus, association tests included only the typed subset. In a later genetic analysis, a missense DCLRE1C variant was associated with V-gene and J-gene trimming of TCR beta chains, and the association was replicated in an independent cohort. When HLA alleles, especially DR and DQ, strongly co-occurred, TCR associations were difficult to assign to individual alleles. While some public TCRs were present in many individuals, most TCR sequences turned up only very rarely across donors. In a later analysis, the rate of TCR association differed among HLA loci, with DRB1 alleles having the most associated TCRs and HLA-C alleles having the fewest. Only TCR beta chains were sequenced in this cohort, and the absence of alpha or paired-chain data limited detectable features. An earlier analysis of 450 to 750 of the donors showed that most TCR beta V segments appeared in productive rearrangements either about 87% or about 30% of the time, which broadly matched IMGT annotations. In a later analysis, about 16,000 TCR beta sequences were associated with specific HLA alleles at a false discovery rate of 0.05. Because counts were too low, under 20 rarely observed V segments, including chromosome 9 orphons, were left out of the earlier analysis of several hundred of the donors. The study gave a list of 150 to 200 TCR beta chains associated with cytomegalovirus.

The cohort comprised 670 or so healthy bone marrow donors. Cohort members were all nominally healthy when sampled, although unrecorded immune exposures were likely present. Of the approximately 700 cohort members, fewer than 300 had positive CMV serostatus and 350 to 450 had negative CMV serostatus, and CMV serostatus was not recorded for the donor. Each donor provided a peripheral blood sample, and peripheral blood mononuclear cells were used for TCR beta sequencing. Genomic DNA extraction from the blood cell samples was performed with the Qiagen DNeasy Blood Extraction Kit. CDR1 and CDR2 (MDHEN, SYDVKM) derive from the germline V gene. The CDR3 starts with the cysteine, ends with the phenylalanine, and has 16 residues. The read is trimmed to its CDR3 DNA, 48 bases read in frame from base 1. Deletion took 5 bases off V and 1 base off J, with a span of 18 bases between the germline ends. To prepare the library, the immunoSEQ multiplex PCR assay was applied. For the multiplex PCR, a mixture combining 60 forward primers for TCR Vbeta segments and 13 reverse primers for TCR Jbeta segments was used. A multiplex PCR assay on genomic DNA amplified the CDR3 region of rearranged TCR beta genes. The Illumina HiSeq System was used to sequence the amplified TCR beta libraries as 87-base-pair reads. In the authors' own workflow: Across the 500 to 700 repertoires, a later analysis counted roughly 77 million unique TCR beta chains, approximately 12 million of which were shared by at least two donors. Raw reads were error-corrected and collapsed into unique sequences with a nearest-neighbor algorithm that merged closely related sequences to remove PCR and sequencing errors. Alignment of CDR3 sequences to IMGT reference sequences was used to assign V, D and J gene segments. For a sequence to be retained, a match of at least six nucleotides was required to both a V gene segment and a J gene segment. Rearrangements were called productive when the CDR3 lacked stop codons and stayed in frame with V and J; all others were non-productive. CDR3 was defined according to IMGT convention as the region running from the second conserved V-encoded cysteine to the conserved J-encoded phenylalanine. The earlier analysis of 587 of the donors excluded sequences that lacked an unambiguous match to a single V gene segment. An earlier analysis of a few hundred of the donors called V segments functional above 56.7% productive rearrangements and segregating when the between-donor standard deviation exceeded 5%. To diagnose cytomegalovirus status from the catalog of TCR beta chain sequences, a statistical classification framework was built. V and J gene assignment, in a later analysis, came from comparing TCR nucleotide sequences with IMGT/GENE-DB human TR gene sequences. A later analysis assigned CDR3 sequences and most-parsimonious VDJ recombination scenarios with the TCRdist pipeline. A later analysis defined each TCR beta chain by its CDR3 amino acid sequence plus V-gene family, and excluded reads lacking a unique V-gene family. As a way to deal with suspected cross-contamination and a sequencing artifact, a later analysis dropped 450 to 600 nucleotide sequences that were highly shared and had low generation probability. For each public chain, a later analysis derived a clonal expansion index from normalized ranks of inferred template counts within each repertoire. A later analysis computed generation probabilities with a VDJ recombination model fitted to out-of-frame rearrangements, and checked the results against IGoR. In a later analysis, hypergeometric tests were used to score TCR-TCR, TCR-HLA and TCR-CMV co-occurrence, with a repertoire-size bias correction applied to TCR pairs. False discovery rates were estimated in a later analysis by permuting HLA or CMV assignments 20 times. In a later analysis, co-occurring TCRs were grouped with DBSCAN, and TCRdist sequence similarity was added when clustering was performed within HLA-allele-positive subsets. For co-occurrence clustering, repertoires with fewer than 30,000 or more than 120,000 public chains were excluded, along with 5 or 6 repertoires with anomalous nucleotide sharing. Entries here come from immuneACCESS through TCRdb and include only in-frame sequences with V and J called. Some clones fail to appear in such tables; in the studies checked, an unresolved V gene covers under half of the shortfall, and the cause of the remainder is unknown. Clone size and V and J calls were adopted from that table, with D and trimming inferred from the DNA. In all, the sample holds some 130,000 clones, and approximately 70% of those were seen once. 1.5% to 2% of the sample rests with the top ten.

This chain joins TRBV28 to TRBJ2-7; perhaps TRBD1 is the D gene, with 5 bases matching. This sequence originates from a human donor in good health. The sequencing input was PBMCs. This receptor has the CDR3 CASSQPTGALSYEQYF. The DNA sequence reads TGTGCCAGCAGTCAACCTACAGGAGCCCTTTCCTACGAGCAGTACTTC.